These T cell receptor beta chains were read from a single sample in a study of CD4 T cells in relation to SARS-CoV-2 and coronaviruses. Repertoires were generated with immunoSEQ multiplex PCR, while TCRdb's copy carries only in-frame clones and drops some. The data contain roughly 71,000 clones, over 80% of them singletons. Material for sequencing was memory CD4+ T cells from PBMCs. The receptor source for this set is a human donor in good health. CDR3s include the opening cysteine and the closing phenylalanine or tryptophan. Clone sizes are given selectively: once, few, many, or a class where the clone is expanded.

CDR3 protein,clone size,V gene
CASSLGRYQETQYF,NA,TRBV11-2
CSASRDLDGYTF,few,TRBV20-1
CASSLTGSSYEQYF,once,TRBV5-1
CASSQTGQETQYF,NA,TRBV19
CASSTPSGRNEQFF,NA,TRBV28
CASSLLAQEQPQHF,few,TRBV27
CASSYRGGRDTQYF,once,TRBV6-6
CSVEGASGGYNEQFF,NA,TRBV29-1
CASSRLLAGGADTQYF,NA,TRBV5-1
CSVEGGGEQFF,NA,TRBV29-1